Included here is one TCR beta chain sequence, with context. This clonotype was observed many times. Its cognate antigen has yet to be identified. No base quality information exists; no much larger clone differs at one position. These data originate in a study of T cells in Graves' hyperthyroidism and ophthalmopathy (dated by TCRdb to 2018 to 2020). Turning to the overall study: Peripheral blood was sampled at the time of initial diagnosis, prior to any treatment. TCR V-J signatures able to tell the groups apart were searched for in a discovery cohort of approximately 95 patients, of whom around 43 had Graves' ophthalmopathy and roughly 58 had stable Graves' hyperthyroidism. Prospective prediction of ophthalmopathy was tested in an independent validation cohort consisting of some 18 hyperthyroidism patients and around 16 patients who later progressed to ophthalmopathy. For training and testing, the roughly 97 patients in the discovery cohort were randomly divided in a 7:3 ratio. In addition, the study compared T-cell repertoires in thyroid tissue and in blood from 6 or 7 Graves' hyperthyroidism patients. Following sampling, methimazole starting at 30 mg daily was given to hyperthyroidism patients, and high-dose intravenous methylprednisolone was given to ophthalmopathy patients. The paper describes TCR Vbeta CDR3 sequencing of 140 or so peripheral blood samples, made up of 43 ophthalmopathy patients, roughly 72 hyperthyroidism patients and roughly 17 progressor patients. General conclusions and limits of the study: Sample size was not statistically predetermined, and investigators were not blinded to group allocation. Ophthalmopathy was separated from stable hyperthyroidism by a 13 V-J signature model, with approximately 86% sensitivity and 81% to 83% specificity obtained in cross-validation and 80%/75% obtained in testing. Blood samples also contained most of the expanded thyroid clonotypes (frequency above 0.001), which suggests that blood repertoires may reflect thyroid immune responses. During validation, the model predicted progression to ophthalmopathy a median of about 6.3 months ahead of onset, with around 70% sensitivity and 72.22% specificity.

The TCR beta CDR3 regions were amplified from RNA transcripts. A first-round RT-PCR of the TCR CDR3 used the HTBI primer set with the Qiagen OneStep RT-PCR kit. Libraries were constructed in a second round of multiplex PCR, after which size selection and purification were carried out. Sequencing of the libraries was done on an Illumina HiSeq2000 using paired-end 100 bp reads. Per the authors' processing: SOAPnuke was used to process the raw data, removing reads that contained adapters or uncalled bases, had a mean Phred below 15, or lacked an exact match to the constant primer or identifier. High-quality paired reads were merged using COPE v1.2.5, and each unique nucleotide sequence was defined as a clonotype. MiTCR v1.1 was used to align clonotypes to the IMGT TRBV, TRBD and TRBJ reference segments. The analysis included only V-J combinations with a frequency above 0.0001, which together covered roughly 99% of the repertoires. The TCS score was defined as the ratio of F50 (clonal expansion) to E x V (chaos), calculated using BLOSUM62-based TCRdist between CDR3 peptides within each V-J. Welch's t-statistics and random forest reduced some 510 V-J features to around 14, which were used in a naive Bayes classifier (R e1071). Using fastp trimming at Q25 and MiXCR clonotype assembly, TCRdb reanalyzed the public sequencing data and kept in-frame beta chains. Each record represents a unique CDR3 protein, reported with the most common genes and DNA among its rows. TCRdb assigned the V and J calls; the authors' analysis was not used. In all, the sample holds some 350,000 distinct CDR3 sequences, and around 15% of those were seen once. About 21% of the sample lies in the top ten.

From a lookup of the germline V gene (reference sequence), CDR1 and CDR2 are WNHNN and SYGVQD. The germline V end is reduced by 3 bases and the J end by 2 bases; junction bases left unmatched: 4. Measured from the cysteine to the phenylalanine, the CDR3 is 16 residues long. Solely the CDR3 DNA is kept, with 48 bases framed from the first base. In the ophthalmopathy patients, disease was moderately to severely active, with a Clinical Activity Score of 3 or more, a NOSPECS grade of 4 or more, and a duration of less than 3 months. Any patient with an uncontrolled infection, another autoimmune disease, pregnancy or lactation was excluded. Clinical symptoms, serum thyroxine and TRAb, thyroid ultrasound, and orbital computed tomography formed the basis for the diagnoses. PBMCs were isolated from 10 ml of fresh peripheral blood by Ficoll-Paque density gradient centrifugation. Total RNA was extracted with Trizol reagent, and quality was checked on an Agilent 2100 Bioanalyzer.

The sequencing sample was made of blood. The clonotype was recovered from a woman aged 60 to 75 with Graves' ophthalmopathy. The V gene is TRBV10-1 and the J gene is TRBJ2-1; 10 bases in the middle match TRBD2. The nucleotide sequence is TGCGCCAGCAGTGATCAGAGCGGGAGGGCCTACAATGAGCAGTTCTTC. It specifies CASSDQSGRAYNEQFF.